The present T cell receptor (beta chain) was sequenced within a study of beta chain features in type 1 diabetes. Per germline, CDR1 SQVTM and CDR2 ANQGSEA. V lost 3 bases, J lost 5 bases, and 13 bases lay in between. The CDR3 spans 13 residues. Isolated RNA was reverse transcribed in full, so expressed TCRB transcripts were sequenced. Sequencing was performed with immunoSEQ multiplex PCR; in TCRdb, only in-frame clones are kept and a portion is missing. The table includes approximately 90,000 clones, 30% to 40% detected once. This clone was seen only once. Purity exceeding 98% was reached by all sorted populations.

The clonotype originates from a young woman in good health. This chain uses TRBV29-1 with TRBJ1-1; possible D gene TRBD1, 6 bases. Sequenced: stem cell memory CD4+ T cells from blood. The DNA for the CDR3 is TGCAGCGTTGACCGGGGGGCTTGGACTGAAGCTTTCTTT. It encodes CSVDRGAWTEAFF. The full variable domain, completed using reference TRBV29-1 and TRBJ1-1, is SAVISQKPSRDICQRGTSLTIQCQVDSQVTMMFWYRQQPGQSLTLIATANQGSEATYESGFVIDKFPISRPNLTFSTLTVSNMSPEDSSIYLCSVDRGAWTEAFFGQGTRLTVV.